This T cell receptor (beta chain) was found in a study of technical replicates of blood from a handful of donors. Here immunoSEQ multiplex PCR was the method, and the copy in TCRdb shows in-frame clones only, minus some. Of approximately 88,000 clones listed, around 94% are singletons. The CDR3 is made up of 15 amino acids. V lost 0 bases and J lost 6, with 14 bases in between. CDR1 is MNHEY, CDR2 SMNVEV, per germline (reference sequence). The TCR originated in a human donor in good health. The sequenced material came from T cells isolated from PBMCs. The chain recombines TRBV27 with TRBJ1-2; D remains unclear. CDR3 bases: TGTGCCAGCAGTTTATCGTTCCAGGCTCTTAATGGCTACACCTTC. Translating gives CASSLSFQALNGYTF.